A selection of T cell receptor beta chains follows, all from one sample in a study of shared clonotypes between healthy human individuals. Using immunoSEQ multiplex PCR, the repertoire was profiled, and TCRdb retains in-frame clones only, with some absent. This sample carries 2,100,000 or so clones, approximately 96% of them seen once, and the ten largest clones take roughly 0.13%. Sequencing was performed on naive CD4+ T cells sorted from blood. The source of these receptors is a man aged 18 to 29 in good health. The CDR3 runs from the conserved cysteine through the conserved F or W. D genes are given only for firm matches. For some rows the clone size is stated as once, few or many, or as a class when expanded; others skip it.

D gene	clone size	V gene	J gene	CDR3 DNA	CDR3 protein
.	.	TRBV30	TRBJ2-1	TGTGCCTGGAGTGGACAGATCTTAGGTGAGCAGTTCTTC	CAWSGQILGEQFF
TRBD1	.	TRBV13	TRBJ2-1	TGTGCCAGCAGCTTAACTACCGGGACAGTGAACTACAATGAGCAGTTCTTC	CASSLTTGTVNYNEQFF
.	.	TRBV15	TRBJ2-1	TGTGCCACCAGCAGATTTGACGGCAATGAGCAGTTCTTC	CATSRFDGNEQFF
.	.	TRBV9	TRBJ2-2	TGTGCCAGCAGCGTAACACAGGGAAACACCGGGGAGCTGTTTTTT	CASSVTQGNTGELFF
.	.	TRBV28	TRBJ1-1	TGTGCCAGCAGCGGACTGAGCAGGGGTTCGACTTTCTTT	CASSGLSRGSTFF
.	.	TRBV6-5	TRBJ2-7	TGTGCCAGCACCCGCGGGGGGACAGAATACGAGCAGTACTTC	CASTRGGTEYEQYF
TRBD1	once	TRBV28	TRBJ1-6	TGTGCCAGCAGTTCTCCAGGGGGCAATGGGATAGGTTCACCCCTCCACTTT	CASSSPGGNGIGSPLHF
.	.	TRBV28	TRBJ1-1	TGTGCCAGCAGTTTGCGGGTTTCCACTGAAGCTTTCTTT	CASSLRVSTEAFF
TRBD1	.	TRBV28	TRBJ1-1	TGTGCCAGCAGTCCAGGGGACAGGGGGGCTGAAGCTTTCTTT	CASSPGDRGAEAFF
TRBD1	.	TRBV19	TRBJ2-7	TGTGCCAGTAGTACAACCGGGACAGGGGCCGGGGAGCAGTACTTC	CASSTTGTGAGEQYF
TRBD1	.	TRBV28	TRBJ2-7	TGTGCCAGCAGGAGGACAGGGACCTCCTACGAGCAGTACTTC	CASRRTGTSYEQYF
.	.	TRBV7-7	TRBJ1-3	TGTGCTAGCAGCGACGGGGCCCGGGTATATTTT	CASSDGARVYF
.	.	TRBV12-5	TRBJ2-3	TGTGCTAGTGAGCGGAGTGGGACAGATACGCAGTATTTT	CASERSGTDTQYF
TRBD1	once	TRBV5-1	TRBJ1-1	TGCGCCAGCAGCCCTGCGCCAGGACAGGGAGCTTTCTTT	CASSPAPGQGAFF
.	.	TRBV9	TRBJ1-4	TGTGCCAGCAGCGTAGGTGGGGCCAACGGTCCTGAAAAACTGTTTTTT	CASSVGGANGPEKLFF
.	.	TRBV20-1	TRBJ1-3	TGCAGTGCTCTATTTGGAAACACCATATATTTT	CSALFGNTIYF
.	once	TRBV30	TRBJ1-6	TGTGCCTGGAGGGAACATAATTCACCCCTCCACTTT	CAWREHNSPLHF
TRBD2	.	TRBV7-2	TRBJ2-7	TGTGCCAGCACCCCACGACTAGCGGGAGCTTACGAGCAGTACTTC	CASTPRLAGAYEQYF
.	few	TRBV10-3	TRBJ1-3	TGTGCCATCCAGACGAGCTCTGGAAACACCATATATTTT	CAIQTSSGNTIYF
TRBD1	.	TRBV7-2	TRBJ1-5	TGTGCCAGCAGCCCGGGACAGGGCCCTCAGCCCCAGCATTTT	CASSPGQGPQPQHF
.	.	TRBV11-2	TRBJ1-3	TGTGCCAGCAGCTTAGATCTGGGAAACACCATATATTTT	CASSLDLGNTIYF
TRBD1	.	TRBV7-6	TRBJ1-4	TGTGCCAGCAGCCCCGACAGGGGAGGGGAAAAACTGTTTTTT	CASSPDRGGEKLFF